Sequencing of this T cell receptor beta chain was carried out in a study of T-cell memory formation after mild COVID-19. General study points: Day 15 to 85 contractors were CD4/CD8 balanced; later expanders leaned CD4+. Researchers found some responding clones in pre-infection memory, a sign that cross-reactive memory joined. Contracting clones localized mainly to CM and EM when CD4+ and mainly to EMRA when CD8+.

Using constant-segment primers, 5'RACE produced TCR alpha and TCR beta cDNA libraries carrying sample barcodes and UMIs. One entry per CDR3 protein results from TCRdb running MiXCR on the 5' RACE reads. The sample has hundreds of thousands of distinct CDR3 sequences; 15% to 20% are singletons. This clonotype was counted only a few times. What it binds is not known. Germline CDR1 and CDR2: SNHLY and FYNNEI. The CDR3 covers 17 residues. Trimming pared 4 bases from V and 4 bases from J, leaving 20 bases between. This clonotype was obtained from an adult woman who had mild COVID-19 (a few samples of this study predate the infection). Cell type and time point are not known. This chain joins TRBV2 and TRBJ2-1, with D perhaps matching TRBD1 (5 bases). The sequencing sample was made of PBMCs or a T cell subset sorted from them (not recorded which). The chain's CDR3 is CASSGTRDEISYNEQFF. CDR3 DNA: TGTGCCAGCAGTGGGACCAGGGATGAAATTTCGTACAATGAGCAGTTCTTC.